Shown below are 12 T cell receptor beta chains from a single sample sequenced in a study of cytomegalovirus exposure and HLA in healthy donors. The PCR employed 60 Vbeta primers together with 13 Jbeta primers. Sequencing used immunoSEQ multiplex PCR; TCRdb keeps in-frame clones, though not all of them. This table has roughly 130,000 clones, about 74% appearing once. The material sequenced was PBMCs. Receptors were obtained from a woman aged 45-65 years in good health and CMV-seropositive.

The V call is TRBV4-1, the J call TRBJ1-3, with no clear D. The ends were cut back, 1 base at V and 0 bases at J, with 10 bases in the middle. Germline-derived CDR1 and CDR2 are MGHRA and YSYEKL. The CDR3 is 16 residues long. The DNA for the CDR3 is TGCGCCAGCAGCCAAGCGGCCCAGGCCTCTGGAAACACCATATATTTT. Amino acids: CASSQAAQASGNTIYF.

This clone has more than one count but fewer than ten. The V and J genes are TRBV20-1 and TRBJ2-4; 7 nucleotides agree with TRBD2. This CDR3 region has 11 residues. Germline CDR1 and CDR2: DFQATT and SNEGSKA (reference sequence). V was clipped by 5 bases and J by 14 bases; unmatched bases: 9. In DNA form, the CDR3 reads TGCAGTGCTGGGGGTAGCGGGCGGGAGTACTTC. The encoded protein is CSAGGSGREYF.

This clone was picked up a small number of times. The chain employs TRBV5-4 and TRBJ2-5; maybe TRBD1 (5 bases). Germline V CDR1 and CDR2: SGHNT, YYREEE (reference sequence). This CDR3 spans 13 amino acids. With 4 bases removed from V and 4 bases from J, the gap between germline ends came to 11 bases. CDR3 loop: CASSRRDSETQYF. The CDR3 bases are TGTGCCAGCAGCCGCAGGGATTCAGAGACCCAGTACTTC.

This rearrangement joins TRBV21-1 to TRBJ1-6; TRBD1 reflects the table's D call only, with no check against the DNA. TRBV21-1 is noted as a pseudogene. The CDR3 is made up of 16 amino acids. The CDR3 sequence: CASSKPGQGQVSPLHF. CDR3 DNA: TGTGCCAGCAGCAAACCCGGACAGGGGCAGGTTTCACCCCTCCACTTT.

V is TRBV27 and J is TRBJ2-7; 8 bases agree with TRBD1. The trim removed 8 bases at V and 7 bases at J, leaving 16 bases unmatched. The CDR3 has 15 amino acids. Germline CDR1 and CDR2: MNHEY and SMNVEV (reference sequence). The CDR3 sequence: CASGTSGTGDGEQYF. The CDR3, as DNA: TGTGCCAGCGGGACCTCCGGGACAGGAGATGGGGAGCAGTACTTC.

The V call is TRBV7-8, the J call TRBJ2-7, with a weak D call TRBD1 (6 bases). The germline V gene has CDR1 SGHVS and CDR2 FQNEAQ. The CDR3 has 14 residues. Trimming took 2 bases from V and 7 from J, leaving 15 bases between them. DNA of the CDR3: TGTGCCAGCAGCTTAAGGGGGATAGGTCGTGAGCAGTACTTC. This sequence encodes CASSLRGIGREQYF.

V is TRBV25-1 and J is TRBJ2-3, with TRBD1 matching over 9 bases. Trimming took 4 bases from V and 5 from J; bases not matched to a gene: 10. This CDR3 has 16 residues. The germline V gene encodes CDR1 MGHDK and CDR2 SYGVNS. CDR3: CASSALGTGMIDTQYF. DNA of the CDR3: TGTGCCAGCAGTGCTCTCGGGACAGGGATGATAGATACGCAGTATTTT.

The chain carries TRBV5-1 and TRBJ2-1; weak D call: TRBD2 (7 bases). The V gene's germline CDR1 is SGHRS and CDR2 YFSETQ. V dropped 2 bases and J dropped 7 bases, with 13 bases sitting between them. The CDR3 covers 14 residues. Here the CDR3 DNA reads TGCGCCAGCAGCTTAGGGGGGGCGGGTAATGAGCAGTTCTTC. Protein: CASSLGGAGNEQFF. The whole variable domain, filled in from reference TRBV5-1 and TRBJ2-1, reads KAGVTQTPRYLIKTRGQQVTLSCSPISGHRSVSWYQQTPGQGLQFLFEYFSETQRNKGNFPGRFSGRQFSNSRSEMNVSTLELGDSALYLCASSLGGAGNEQFFGPGTRLTVL.

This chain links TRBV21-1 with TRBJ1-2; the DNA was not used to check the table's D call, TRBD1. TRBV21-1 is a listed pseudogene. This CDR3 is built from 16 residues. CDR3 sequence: CASSKGNGTGNYGYTF. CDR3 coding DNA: TGTGCCAGCAGCAAAGGAAATGGGACAGGGAACTATGGCTACACCTTC.

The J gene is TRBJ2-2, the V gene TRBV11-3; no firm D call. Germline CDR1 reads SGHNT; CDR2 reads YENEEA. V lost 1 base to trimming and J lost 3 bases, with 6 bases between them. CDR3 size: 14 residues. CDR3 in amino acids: CASSLGPDTGELFF. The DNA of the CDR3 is TGTGCCAGCAGCTTAGGTCCGGACACCGGGGAGCTGTTTTTT.

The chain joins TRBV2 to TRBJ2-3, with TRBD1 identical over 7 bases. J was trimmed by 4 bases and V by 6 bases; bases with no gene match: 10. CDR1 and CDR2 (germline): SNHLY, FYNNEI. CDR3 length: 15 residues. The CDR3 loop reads CASRDRDSGADTQYF. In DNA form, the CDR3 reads TGTGCCAGCAGGGACCGGGACAGCGGTGCAGATACGCAGTATTTT.

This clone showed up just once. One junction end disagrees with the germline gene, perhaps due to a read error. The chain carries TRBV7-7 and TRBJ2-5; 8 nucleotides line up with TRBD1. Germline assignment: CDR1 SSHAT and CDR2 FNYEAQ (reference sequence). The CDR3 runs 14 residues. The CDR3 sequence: CASSSRTGQETQYF. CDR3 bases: TGTGCTAGCAGCTCCCGGACAGGGCAAGAGACCCAGTACTTC.